These T cell receptor beta chains were read from a single sample in a study of T cells in Graves' hyperthyroidism and ophthalmopathy. From the multiplex PCR reads, TCRdb called clonotypes with MiXCR, one entry per CDR3 protein. The repertoire consists of some 620,000 distinct CDR3 sequences, with roughly 16% occurring once and the leading ten covering 3% to 4%. Sequenced sample: blood. The receptors were gathered from a woman aged 25 to 39 with Graves' hyperthyroidism. CDR3s include the opening cysteine and the closing phenylalanine or tryptophan.

>TRBJ1-5|TRBV3-1
CASSQDLLAQPQHF
>TRBJ2-1|TRBV2
CASSSGPAGGPSYNEQFF
>TRBJ1-2|TRBV6-1
CASRDGDSAGYTF
>TRBJ2-1|TRBV29-1
CSGAGTSYNEQFF
>TRBJ2-1|TRBV5-1
CASSLTSGSVYNEQFF
>TRBJ1-6|TRBV28
CASSWAAGGSPLHF
>TRBJ2-5|TRBV5-1
CASSFDTGRETQYF
>TRBJ1-5|TRBV20-1
CSDPFYGGGQPQHF
>TRBJ2-1|TRBV5-1
CASFDGLAPRSSYNEQFF
>TRBJ2-7|TRBV4-2
CASSQIFSGSYEQYF
>TRBJ2-7|TRBV12-3/TRBV12-4
CASTGTGGRGSYEQYF
>TRBJ1-1|TRBV3-1
CASSQVLGVGAFF
>TRBJ2-7|TRBV5-1
CASSFSPAYEQYF
>TRBJ2-3|TRBV2
CASSPDRSTDTQYF
>TRBJ2-3|TRBV5-1
CASSLGGPLSTDTQYF
>TRBJ2-7|TRBV7-8
CASSPDRADPYEQYF
>TRBJ2-7|TRBV6-1
CASSSPDKTYEQYF
>TRBJ2-5|TRBV6-1
CASRDAHPTGDGWETQYF
>TRBJ1-6|TRBV5-1
CASSLSGILRSPLHF
>TRBJ2-1|TRBV27
CASSLRGSPNEQFF
>TRBJ2-7|TRBV7-9
CASSTSDSRSQYF
>TRBJ2-7|TRBV27
CASSLNYDHEQYF
>TRBJ2-1|TRBV2
CASSGGRAGDEQFF
>TRBJ2-1|TRBV20-1
CSARDPAPLGHEQFF